The 26 T cell receptor beta chains given below trace back to one sample, sequenced in a study of shared clonotypes between healthy human individuals. Profiled with immunoSEQ multiplex PCR; TCRdb holds only in-frame clones, not every one. The sample has 1.5 million to 2.5 million clones, around 96% seen once. CD45RO-negative, CCR7-selected cells formed the naive CD8 fraction, which excluded terminally differentiated effector memory CD45RA+ cells. The sequencing sample was made of naive CD8+ T cells sorted from blood. These receptors were obtained from a man younger than 30 in good health.

This chain joins TRBV19 and TRBJ1-1; no definite D call. The CDR3 is 16 amino acids. V dropped 0 bases and J dropped 4 bases, with 15 bases sitting between them. Germline CDR1 and CDR2: LNHDA and SQIVND (reference sequence). The DNA of the CDR3 is TGTGCCAGTAGTATAGATCTTAAGGGCACGGGCACTGAAGCTTTCTTT. It translates to CASSIDLKGTGTEAFF.

This clone showed up just once. The gene calls are TRBV27 and TRBJ2-7; D call uncertain. V lost 5 bases to trimming and J lost 2 bases, with 19 bases between them. Germline loops: CDR1 MNHEY, CDR2 SMNVEV (reference sequence). The CDR3 has 16 residues. The DNA for the CDR3 is TGTGCCAGCAGTCTCCTCAACCCCCAGGAGCCCTACGAGCAGTACTTC. This gives the protein CASSLLNPQEPYEQYF.

The chain has TRBV27 and TRBJ2-7, with 7 positions matching TRBD1. The germline V gene has CDR1 MNHEY and CDR2 SMNVEV (reference sequence). CDR3 length: 16 residues. The ends lost 2 bases at V and 4 bases at J; junction bases unmatched: 11. This CDR3 is CASSLQQGLLPYEQYF. In nucleotides, the CDR3 is TGTGCCAGCAGTTTACAACAGGGGCTCCTTCCTTACGAGCAGTACTTC.

J is TRBJ1-3 and V is TRBV4-1; weak D call: TRBD1 (5 bases). The CDR3 runs to 16 residues. In germline, CDR1 is MGHRA, CDR2 YSYEKL. V lost 2 bases, J lost 2 bases, and 13 bases lay in between. CDR3 nucleotide sequence: TGCGCCAGCAGCCAAACTGGGGCCGATCCTGGAAACACCATATATTTT. This translates into CASSQTGADPGNTIYF.

The rearrangement links TRBV7-9 to TRBJ2-5, with 8 bases identical to TRBD2. Germline loops: CDR1 SEHNR, CDR2 FQNEAQ (reference sequence). CDR3 size: 15 residues. The junction had 3 bases not matched to a gene; V was cut back by 2 bases and J by 1 base. Here the CDR3 reads CASSLLAGLQETQYF. In nucleotides, the CDR3 is TGTGCCAGCAGCTTACTAGCGGGCCTCCAAGAGACCCAGTACTTC. Variable domain in full (rest from reference TRBV7-9 and TRBJ2-5): DTGVSQNPRHKITKRGQNVTFRCDPISEHNRLYWYRQTLGQGPEFLTYFQNEAQLEKSRLLSDRFSAERPKGSFSTLEIQRTEQGDSAMYLCASSLLAGLQETQYFGPGTRLLVL.

The chain carries TRBV27 and TRBJ1-1; D is uncertain. CDR1 MNHEY and CDR2 SMNVEV come from the germline V gene (reference sequence). The CDR3 length is 13 residues. The V and J ends lost 5 bases and 6 bases respectively, with 13 bases between them. As DNA, the CDR3 is TGTGCCAGCAGTCAGTGGACGGGCGCTGAAGCTTTCTTT. This sequence encodes CASSQWTGAEAFF.

The chain has TRBV6-5 and TRBJ1-2; 9 bases are shared with TRBD1. The CDR3 contains 15 residues. The V and J ends lost 5 bases and 1 base, in that order; junction bases with no gene match: 5. The germline CDR1 and CDR2 sequences are MNHEY and SVGAGI. CDR3 DNA sequence: TGTGCCAGCAGTACAACAGGGGGCAGTAACTATGGCTACACCTTC. Translated: CASSTTGGSNYGYTF.

This rearrangement joins TRBV30 to TRBJ2-5, with a tentative D call TRBD2 (7 bases). This CDR3 has 15 amino acids. Germline V CDR1 and CDR2: GTSNPN, SVGIG (reference sequence). V was pared by 5 bases and J by 5 bases, with 21 bases between. The CDR3 loop reads CAWAGGGASGETQYF. CDR3 sequence (DNA): TGTGCCTGGGCTGGCGGGGGCGCCTCTGGGGAGACCCAGTACTTC.

Notes on this clone: In the same sample, other DNA sequences code for this CDR3. This chain links TRBV6-5 with TRBJ1-2; maybe TRBD1 (5 bases). V was trimmed by 4 bases and J by 4 bases, leaving 13 bases between them. Germline loops: CDR1 MNHEY, CDR2 SVGAGI. The length of the CDR3 is 14 residues. The CDR3 region has the DNA TGTGCCAGCAGTTCAGGGACGGGCGGCTATGGCTACACCTTC. It is translated as CASSSGTGGYGYTF.

This chain uses TRBV28 with TRBJ2-1, with 8 bases lining up with TRBD2. There are 14 residues in the CDR3. V was clipped by 6 bases and J by 9 bases; unmatched bases: 10. Germline V gene data show CDR1 as MDHEN and CDR2 as SYDVKM. The CDR3 coding sequence is TGTGCCAGCAGCCTCACCGGGACTAGTGTTGAGCAGTTCTTC. It is translated as CASSLTGTSVEQFF.

This chain joins TRBV10-3 and TRBJ2-3; 16 nucleotides match TRBD2. J was trimmed by 3 bases and V by 0 bases; bases with no gene match: 6. Germline V gene sequence: CDR1 ENHRY, CDR2 SYGVKD. There are 19 residues in the CDR3. The CDR3 sequence is CAISESAGLAGGPTDTQYF. The CDR3 DNA sequence: TGTGCCATCAGTGAGTCCGCGGGACTAGCGGGGGGGCCTACAGATACGCAGTATTTT.

J is TRBJ2-2 and V is TRBV5-6; 13 positions agree with TRBD2. The V gene end was trimmed by 4 bases and the J gene end by 3 bases; junction bases not matched to a gene: 9. The CDR3 contains 18 residues. Germline V CDR1 and CDR2: SGHDT, YYEEEE. This chain's CDR3 is CASSLDGLAGVHTGELFF. The CDR3 DNA reads TGTGCCAGCAGCCTGGATGGACTAGCGGGAGTTCACACCGGGGAGCTGTTTTTT.

This clone was seen a few times. Other DNA sequences in this specimen translate into the identical CDR3. This chain links TRBV6-5 with TRBJ2-5; no definite D call. This CDR3 has 11 residues. V shed 0 bases and J shed 5 bases, with 1 base lying between them. CDR1 is MNHEY and CDR2 is SVGAGI in the germline V gene. CDR3 amino acids: CASSYSETQYF. In DNA, the CDR3 is TGTGCCAGCAGTTACTCGGAGACCCAGTACTTC.

V and J are TRBV4-3 and TRBJ1-2; D may be TRBD1 (5 bases). The length of the CDR3 is 18 residues. Germline CDR1 is LGHNA and CDR2 is YSLEER. Trimming shortened V by 0 bases and J by 2 bases, and 19 bases separated the two germline ends. CDR3 sequence (DNA): TGCGCCAGCAGCCAAGATCTCGTTTCGGGGACGGAGAACTATGGCTACACCTTC. Its protein is CASSQDLVSGTENYGYTF.

This CDR3 is CASSPTGGTVEAFF. CDR3 bases: TGTGCCAGCAGTCCCACAGGGGGCACGGTTGAAGCTTTCTTT. The chain has TRBV27 and TRBJ1-1; 9 nucleotides agree with TRBD1. The CDR3 is 14 amino acids. CDR1 is MNHEY and CDR2 is SMNVEV in the germline V gene (reference sequence). V dropped 5 bases and J dropped 7; count of bases not matched to a gene: 8.

The chain recombines TRBV13 with TRBJ1-1; tentatively, D is TRBD1 (5 bases). V gave up 7 bases and J gave up 2 bases, with 17 bases separating them. Germline V lookup: CDR1 PRHDT, CDR2 FYEKMQ (reference sequence). The CDR3 length is 15 residues. The CDR3 DNA reads TGTGCCAGCACCGCGAGGGTTAGGGGAAACACTGAAGCTTTCTTT. It translates to CASTARVRGNTEAFF.

The J gene is TRBJ2-1, the V gene TRBV6-5; perhaps TRBD1 as D (5 bases). The ends were cut back, 6 bases at V and 5 bases at J, with 11 bases in the middle. The CDR3 is 13 residues long. The germline V gene encodes CDR1 MNHEY and CDR2 SVGAGI. The CDR3 nucleotides are TGTGCCAGCAGGACAGTTCCGGACAATGAGCAGTTCTTC. Protein sequence: CASRTVPDNEQFF.

This chain uses TRBV21-1 with TRBJ2-2; the DNA was not used to check the table's D call, TRBD2. TRBV21-1 is a pseudogene segment. CDR3 length equals 15 residues. The CDR3 loop reads CASSSRPRYTGELFF. In DNA, the CDR3 is TGTGCCAGCAGCTCGCGGCCCCGTTACACCGGGGAGCTGTTTTTT.

The J gene is TRBJ1-2, the V gene TRBV7-9, with D perhaps matching TRBD1 (5 bases). Trimming removed 5 bases at V and 6 bases at J, with 22 bases between. Germline CDR1 SEHNR, CDR2 FQNEAQ (reference sequence). The length of the CDR3 is 16 residues. In nucleotides, the CDR3 is TGTGCCAGCAGCCCAGAGGGGTCGGAGGGGAAAGATGGCTACACCTTC. Translated: CASSPEGSEGKDGYTF.

The count of this clone is one. Other DNA sequences in this sample translate to the same CDR3. This sequence joins TRBV10-2 and TRBJ1-1, with D unclear. This CDR3 spans 13 amino acids. Looked up from germline, CDR1 is WSHSY and CDR2 is SAAADI. Trimming shortened V by 0 bases and J by 5 bases, and 7 bases separated the two germline ends. Here the CDR3 reads CASSESGGTEAFF. DNA for the CDR3: TGCGCCAGCAGTGAGTCCGGCGGTACTGAAGCTTTCTTT.

This chain links TRBV19 with TRBJ1-6, with D tentatively TRBD1 (5 bases). With 5 bases removed from V and 9 bases from J, the gap between germline ends came to 14 bases. The CDR3 has 14 residues. Germline V gene data show CDR1 as LNHDA and CDR2 as SQIVND (reference sequence). CDR3 loop: CASSRDPGVSPLHF. DNA for the CDR3: TGTGCCAGTAGTCGGGACCCGGGAGTTTCACCCCTCCACTTT.

Only one count was recorded for this clone. The rearrangement uses TRBV5-6 and TRBJ2-7; 7 bases are shared with TRBD2. CDR3 size: 15 residues. From germline, CDR1 is SGHDT and CDR2 YYEEEE. J lost 3 bases, V lost 0 bases, and 6 bases had no gene match. CDR3 nucleotides: TGTGCCAGCAGCTTGGAGGGACTACTGAACTACGAGCAGTACTTC. This gives the protein CASSLEGLLNYEQYF. Full variable domain (rest looked up from reference TRBV5-6 and TRBJ2-7): DAGVTQSPTHLIKTRGQQVTLRCSPKSGHDTVSWYQQALGQGPQFIFQYYEEEERQRGNFPDRFSGHQFPNYSSELNVNALLLGDSALYLCASSLEGLLNYEQYFGPGTRLTVT.

The chain links TRBV5-1 to TRBJ2-5, with D unresolved. Germline-derived CDR1 and CDR2 are SGHRS and YFSETQ. Trimming removed 0 bases from V and 1 base from J, with 7 bases in between. This CDR3 region has 14 residues. CDR3 bases: TGCGCCAGCAGCTTGGACCAGGTCCAAGAGACCCAGTACTTC. This codes for CASSLDQVQETQYF.

The CDR3 sequence is CASSYSGQGEGYTF. CDR3 nucleotides: TGTGCCAGCAGTTACTCTGGGCAGGGAGAGGGCTACACCTTC. This chain joins TRBV6-5 and TRBJ1-2; D is perhaps TRBD1 (5 bases). CDR3 length equals 14 residues. The V gene's germline CDR1 is MNHEY and CDR2 SVGAGI. V lost 0 bases, J lost 8 bases, and 13 bases lay in between.

The V call is TRBV27, the J call TRBJ2-3, with D unclear. This CDR3 spans 16 amino acids. V lost 7 bases, J lost 0 bases, and 17 bases lay in between. The germline gives CDR1 MNHEY, CDR2 SMNVEV (reference sequence). The CDR3 here is CASNPARVSSTDTQYF. For the CDR3, the DNA is TGTGCCAGCAACCCCGCACGGGTTTCTAGCACAGATACGCAGTATTTT.

This clone was recorded only once. The chain links TRBV9 to TRBJ2-2, with a weak D call TRBD1 (5 bases). The CDR3 extends over 12 amino acids. V was shortened by 0 bases and J by 10 bases, with 7 bases between the two germline ends. Germline assignment: CDR1 SGDLS and CDR2 YYNGEE. DNA for the CDR3: TGTGCCAGCAGCGTAGGGGGCGCGGAGCTGTTTTTT. Protein sequence: CASSVGGAELFF. The entire variable domain, with the rest obtained from reference TRBV9 and TRBJ2-2, is as follows: DSGVTQTPKHLITATGQRVTLRCSPRSGDLSVYWYQQSLDQGLQFLIQYYNGEERAKGNILERFSAQQFPDLHSELNLSSLELGDSALYFCASSVGGAELFFGEGSRLTVL.